This entry lists 9 T cell receptor beta chains sequenced from one sample in a study of patients and donors after allogeneic stem cell transplantation. TCRdb independently ran MiXCR on the RT-PCR reads; one entry per CDR3 protein. The sample includes hundreds of thousands of distinct CDR3 sequences, around 14% of them seen just once. Sequencing was performed on blood, either unsorted or a sorted T cell fraction (not recorded which). The source of these receptors is a human donor who was either an allogeneic HSCT recipient or a stem cell or donor lymphocyte infusion donor (not recorded which). It is not recorded whose cells these are; they may come from a transplant donor.

The table lists this clonotype with many counts. This chain uses TRBV6-8 with TRBJ2-1; D could derive from TRBD1 or TRBD2 (6 bases each). The CDR3 totals 14 residues. The V end was cut by 2 bases, the J end by 10 bases, with 15 bases between. The germline gives CDR1 MNHGY, CDR2 SAAAGT. Here the CDR3 DNA reads TGTGCCAGCAGTTACCCGGAGGGCCAGGGGGAGCAGTTCTTC. Translating gives CASSYPEGQGEQFF.

The rearrangement links TRBV19 to TRBJ1-1; the D is unclear. This CDR3 has 14 residues. The germline CDR1 and CDR2 sequences are LNHDA and SQIVND (reference sequence). V was cut by 3 bases and J by 0 bases, with 8 bases left in between. As DNA, the CDR3 is TGTGCCAGTAGTATTGGGGTCATGAACACTGAAGCTTTCTTT. This gives the protein CASSIGVMNTEAFF.

This clonotype was counted ten times or more. The chain employs TRBV20-1 and TRBJ1-4, with 7 nucleotides matching TRBD1. The CDR3 covers 15 residues. V shed 2 bases, J shed 4 bases, and the junction held 7 bases outside the gene matches. Germline CDR1 and CDR2: DFQATT and SNEGSKA (reference sequence). In DNA form, the CDR3 reads TGCAGTGCTAGACTTCGGGACAGATTTAATGAAAAACTGTTTTTT. Translation gives CSARLRDRFNEKLFF.

The count of this clonotype is one. One base away lies a much larger clone, so this may be a sequencing read error. V and J are TRBV29-1 and TRBJ2-7, with no clear D. CDR1 and CDR2 (germline): SQVTM, ANQGSEA. V was shortened by 8 bases and J by 4 bases, with 12 bases between the two germline ends. The length of the CDR3 is 11 residues. The CDR3 sequence: CSINLGYEQYF. The CDR3 nucleotides read TGCAGCATCAATCTGGGATACGAGCAGTACTTC.

This clonotype was counted at least ten times. This chain uses TRBV18 with TRBJ1-5; D is perhaps TRBD1 (5 bases). The CDR3 spans 16 residues. Germline CDR1 and CDR2: KGHSH and LQKENI. Between the trimmed V and J ends, which lost 2 bases and 1 base, there was a span of 12 bases. The CDR3 region has the DNA TGTGCCAGCTCACCAAAAAGGGGTCCCAGCAATCAGCCCCAGCATTTT. Amino acid sequence: CASSPKRGPSNQPQHF.

This clonotype was observed a few times. The V and J genes are TRBV12-5 and TRBJ1-1; weak D call: TRBD1 (5 bases). This CDR3 spans 16 amino acids. The V gene lost 6 bases and the J gene lost 0 bases, with 17 bases spanning the gap. Germline CDR1 and CDR2: LGHNT and FRNRAP. The DNA of the CDR3 is TGTGCTAGTGGCCGGGTGGGGGGATCCATGAACACTGAAGCTTTCTTT. Protein product: CASGRVGGSMNTEAFF.

The chain is built from TRBV7-3 and TRBJ2-3; possibly TRBD1 or TRBD2 for D (5 bases each). V was shortened by 5 bases and J by 8 bases, with 14 bases between the two germline ends. This CDR3 has 13 amino acids. Per the germline V gene, CDR1 is SGHTA and CDR2 is FQGTGA. The CDR3 region has the DNA TGTGCCAGCAGCCCACGTCCCGGGACTACGCAGTATTTT. Translating gives CASSPRPGTTQYF.

This clonotype occurred many times. The rearrangement joins TRBV5-1 to TRBJ2-2; 8 bases map to TRBD2. The germline V gene encodes CDR1 SGHRS and CDR2 YFSETQ. The V segment lost 4 bases and the J segment 4 bases; nucleotides outside the gene matches: 9. This CDR3 has 16 residues. CDR3 sequence: CASSREGLVVTGELFF. CDR3 coding DNA: TGCGCCAGCAGCCGTGAGGGACTAGTTGTCACCGGGGAGCTGTTTTTT.

The J gene is TRBJ2-3, the V gene TRBV7-2; 7 bases align to TRBD2. There are 15 residues in the CDR3. The V and J ends lost 0 bases and 2 bases, in that order; junction bases with no gene match: 2. Germline CDR1 reads SGHTA; CDR2 reads FQGNSA. The CDR3 loop reads CASSLAGGNTDTQYF. Written as DNA, the CDR3 is TGTGCCAGCAGCTTAGCCGGGGGGAACACAGATACGCAGTATTTT.